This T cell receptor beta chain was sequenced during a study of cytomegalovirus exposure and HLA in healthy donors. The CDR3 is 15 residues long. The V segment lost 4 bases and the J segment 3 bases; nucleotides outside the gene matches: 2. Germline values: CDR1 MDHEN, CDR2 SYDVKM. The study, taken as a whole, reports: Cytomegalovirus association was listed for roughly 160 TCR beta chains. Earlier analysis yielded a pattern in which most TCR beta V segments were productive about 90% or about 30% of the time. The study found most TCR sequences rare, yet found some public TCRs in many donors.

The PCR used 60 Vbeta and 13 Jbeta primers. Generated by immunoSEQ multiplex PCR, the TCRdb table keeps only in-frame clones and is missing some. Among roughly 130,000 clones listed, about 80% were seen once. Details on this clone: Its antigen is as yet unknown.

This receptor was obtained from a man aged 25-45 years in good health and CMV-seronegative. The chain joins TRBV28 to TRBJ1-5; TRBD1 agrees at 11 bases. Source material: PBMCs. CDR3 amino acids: CASSSGQGANQPQHF. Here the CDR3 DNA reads TGTGCCAGCAGTTCCGGACAGGGGGCCAATCAGCCCCAGCATTTT. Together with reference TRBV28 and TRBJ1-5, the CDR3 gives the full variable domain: DVKVTQSSRYLVKRTGEKVFLECVQDMDHENMFWYRQDPGLGLRLIYFSYDVKMKEKGDIPEGYSVSREKKERFSLILESASTNQTSMYLCASSSGQGANQPQHFGDGTRLSIL.